These 25 T cell receptor beta chains were sequenced from one sample in a study of control samples from healthy donors and cancer patients (dated by TCRdb to the early 2020s). The library was made by the immunoSEQ multiplex PCR assay. The table was pulled from immuneACCESS by TCRdb, which kept in-frame rearrangements only. Such tables lose some clones; where checked, under half of the loss comes from unresolved V genes, and the rest has no known cause. The sample contains about 160,000 clones, roughly 94% of them found a single time. Roughly 15% of the sample rests with the top ten. The sequencing sample was made of PBMCs. These receptors originate from a man in his sixties with colorectal cancer.

This chain joins TRBV3-1 (or the pseudogene TRBV3-2) and TRBJ2-2; D is ambiguous. From germline, CDR1 is LGHDT and CDR2 YNNKEL (reference sequence). The V end lost 7 bases, the J end lost 5 bases, and 8 bases lay between the germline ends. The CDR3 extends over 12 amino acids. The DNA for the CDR3 is TGTGCCAGCAACCGAGGAACCGGGGAGCTGTTTTTT. It codes for CASNRGTGELFF.

The V and J genes are TRBV5-6 and TRBJ1-5; D gene ambiguous. Per the germline V gene, CDR1 is SGHDT and CDR2 is YYEEEE. The CDR3 loop spans 14 amino acids. The V end lost 0 bases, the J end lost 1 base, and 5 bases lay between the germline ends. The CDR3 sequence: CASSLGQSNQPQHF. In nucleotides, the CDR3 is TGTGCCAGCAGCTTGGGGCAGAGCAATCAGCCCCAGCATTTT.

The chain employs TRBV5-4 and TRBJ2-5, with D unresolved. V lost 1 base and J 0 bases, leaving 7 bases between the germline ends. Germline V gene sequence: CDR1 SGHNT, CDR2 YYREEE (reference sequence). The CDR3 totals 14 residues. The DNA for the CDR3 is TGTGCCAGCAGCTTGTCTACAGACCAAGAGACCCAGTACTTC. This translates into CASSLSTDQETQYF.

This clone was seen once. The chain is built from TRBV9 and TRBJ2-1; D not certain. The V gene lost 2 bases and the J gene lost 7 bases, with 10 bases spanning the gap. Germline V CDR1 and CDR2: SGDLS, YYNGEE. The CDR3 spans 13 residues. CDR3 sequence: CASSVPGGNEQFF. DNA for the CDR3: TGTGCCAGCAGCGTCCCGGGTGGGAATGAGCAGTTCTTC.

CDR3 loop: CASSFTGARGYTF. CDR3 in DNA: TGTGCCAGCAGCTTTACGGGGGCTAGGGGCTACACCTTC. The gene calls are TRBV7-9 and TRBJ1-2, with a tentative D call TRBD1 (6 bases). Germline lookup yields CDR1 SEHNR and CDR2 FQNEAQ (reference sequence). The V and J ends lost 3 bases and 8 bases respectively, with 13 bases between them. This CDR3 region has 13 residues. Drawing the rest from reference TRBV7-9 and TRBJ1-2, the complete variable domain is DTGVSQNPRHKITKRGQNVTFRCDPISEHNRLYWYRQTLGQGPEFLTYFQNEAQLEKSRLLSDRFSAERPKGSFSTLEIQRTEQGDSAMYLCASSFTGARGYTFGSGTRLTVV.

This sequence joins TRBV5-1 and TRBJ1-4; D may be TRBD1 (5 bases). Germline V gene data show CDR1 as SGHRS and CDR2 as YFSETQ. The CDR3 has 19 amino acids. Trimming left V 0 bases short and J 4 bases short, with 22 bases between. The CDR3 spells CASSLAWSGGAGNNEKLFF. The DNA for the CDR3 is TGCGCCAGCAGCTTGGCGTGGTCGGGCGGGGCGGGGAATAATGAAAAACTGTTTTTT.

The V gene is TRBV6-5, the J gene TRBJ1-3; TRBD1 aligns across 9 bases. The CDR3 is 15 amino acids. V lost 5 bases and J lost 4; bases outside the gene matches: 6. From germline, CDR1 is MNHEY and CDR2 SVGAGI. CDR3 protein: CASSTGQGTGNTIYF. As DNA, the CDR3 is TGTGCCAGCAGTACCGGACAGGGGACGGGAAACACCATATATTTT.

The chain joins TRBV5-6 to TRBJ1-3; D not resolved. This CDR3 has 16 amino acids. CDR1 and CDR2 (germline): SGHDT, YYEEEE. Trimming took 1 base from V and 0 from J, leaving 11 bases between them. The CDR3 spells CASSLSGSLSGNTIYF. The DNA of the CDR3 is TGTGCCAGCAGCTTGAGCGGATCCCTCTCTGGAAACACCATATATTTT.

The genes are TRBV6-2 or TRBV6-3 and TRBJ2-7; tentative D call: TRBD1 (5 bases). Deletions cut 5 bases from V and 5 bases from J, with 13 bases between. The CDR3 consists of 13 residues. In germline, CDR1 is MNHEY, CDR2 SVGEGT. For the CDR3, the DNA is TGTGCCAGCAGTCAAATAAGACAGAACGAGCAGTACTTC. Translated: CASSQIRQNEQYF.

The V call is TRBV21-1, the J call TRBJ1-2. TRBV21-1 is annotated as a pseudogene. CDR3 length: 16 residues. As DNA, the CDR3 is TGTGCCAGTAAACAGGGCGGGATGAGTAGGGACTATGGCTACACCTTC. It yields the protein CASKQGGMSRDYGYTF.

V gene TRBV5-1 combines with J gene TRBJ1-1, with D tentatively TRBD1 (6 bases). The V end lost 0 bases, the J end lost 1 base, and 7 bases lay between the germline ends. Per germline, CDR1 SGHRS and CDR2 YFSETQ. CDR3 length: 14 residues. The CDR3 nucleotides are TGCGCCAGCAGCTTGGGGGGGCCGAACACTGAAGCTTTCTTT. Protein: CASSLGGPNTEAFF.

V usage is TRBV20-1 and J usage is TRBJ1-4; possibly TRBD1 for D (6 bases). The CDR3 sequence is 14 residues long. V dropped 3 bases and J dropped 8 bases, with 16 bases sitting between them. Germline V gene sequence: CDR1 DFQATT, CDR2 SNEGSKA (reference sequence). The CDR3, as DNA: TGCAGTGCTAGTCGATGGGGAACAGGGGAAAAACTGTTTTTT. It specifies CSASRWGTGEKLFF.

This clone was detected once. As DNA, the CDR3 is TGTGCCAGCAGGACTAGCGGCGCGAACACCGGGGAGCTGTTTTTT. It specifies CASRTSGANTGELFF. The chain has TRBV7-9 and TRBJ2-2; 9 bases line up with TRBD2. V shed 6 bases, J shed 0 bases, and the junction held 2 bases outside the gene matches. The CDR3 totals 15 residues. Germline CDR1 SEHNR, CDR2 FQNEAQ (reference sequence).

The chain couples TRBV11-3 to TRBJ2-5, with D perhaps TRBD2 (6 bases). Germline V gene data show CDR1 as SGHNT and CDR2 as YENEEA. This CDR3 comprises 15 residues. V was pared by 0 bases and J by 3 bases, with 11 bases between. The CDR3 DNA sequence: TGTGCCAGCAGCTTAGATGGCGGGGCGGAAGAGACCCAGTACTTC. Amino acids: CASSLDGGAEETQYF.

The table lists this clone with a count of one. This chain connects TRBV18 to TRBJ2-4, with no clear D. The CDR3 consists of 15 residues. CDR1 is KGHSH and CDR2 is LQKENI in the germline V gene. V lost 2 bases, J lost 0 bases, and 8 bases lay in between. In DNA, the CDR3 is TGTGCCAGCTCACCAGGGCCAGTAGCCAAAAACATTCAGTACTTC. This encodes CASSPGPVAKNIQYF.

The chain uses TRBV7-2 and TRBJ2-5, with 7 bases aligning to TRBD2. The CDR3 length is 15 residues. Losses at the gene ends were 2 bases for V and 2 bases for J; bases not matched to a gene: 5. Germline V gene sequence: CDR1 SGHTA, CDR2 FQGNSA. The CDR3 DNA reads TGTGCCAGCAGCTTAAGCGGGGTTGGGCAAGAGACCCAGTACTTC. It yields the protein CASSLSGVGQETQYF.

This chain uses TRBV12-3 or TRBV12-4 with TRBJ1-5, with TRBD1 identical over 7 bases. The CDR3 sequence is 13 residues long. With 6 bases clipped from V and 7 bases from J, the junction kept 6 bases outside the gene matches. CDR3 nucleotide sequence: TGTGCCAGCAGCTGGGACAGATCCCAGCCCCAGCATTTT. Its protein product is CASSWDRSQPQHF.

This chain connects TRBV19 to TRBJ2-5, with 10 bases aligning to TRBD1. Germline V gives CDR1 LNHDA, CDR2 SQIVND (reference sequence). V gave up 3 bases and J gave up 4 bases; unmatched junction bases: 2. The CDR3 totals 14 residues. CDR3 nucleotide sequence: TGTGCCAGTAGTATGGGGGACAGGGGAGAGACCCAGTACTTC. Residues: CASSMGDRGETQYF.

This clone was found once. The rearrangement joins TRBV10-3 to TRBJ2-7; D uncertain. Looked up from germline, CDR1 is ENHRY and CDR2 is SYGVKD. V was clipped by 3 bases and J by 0 bases, with 12 bases between them. This CDR3 is built from 15 residues. The CDR3 DNA reads as TGTGCCATCAGTGAAGGAGTAGGGATCTCCTACGAGCAGTACTTC. This gives the protein CAISEGVGISYEQYF.

The V call is TRBV19, the J call TRBJ2-1, with TRBD2 identical over 8 bases. The CDR3 is made up of 16 amino acids. J gave up 4 bases and V 2 bases, and 7 bases lay outside the gene matches. Germline lookup yields CDR1 LNHDA and CDR2 SQIVND (reference sequence). CDR3 bases: TGTGCCAGTAGTATACGGATTAGCGGGGCTTACAATGAGCAGTTCTTC. This sequence encodes CASSIRISGAYNEQFF. The full variable domain, with the rest looked up from reference TRBV19 and TRBJ2-1, is DGGITQSPKYLFRKEGQNVTLSCEQNLNHDAMYWYRQDPGQGLRLIYYSQIVNDFQKGDIAEGYSVSREKKESFPLTVTSAQKNPTAFYLCASSIRISGAYNEQFFGPGTRLTVL.

A remark on this clone: Other DNA sequences of this sample code for an identical CDR3. The J gene is TRBJ1-2, the V gene TRBV3-1 (or the pseudogene TRBV3-2); TRBD1 might be the D (5 bases). The CDR3 covers 14 residues. Germline V gene lookup returns CDR1 LGHDT and CDR2 YNNKEL (reference sequence). V was pared by 0 bases and J by 7 bases, with 12 bases between. The CDR3 DNA sequence: TGTGCCAGCAGCCAAGAAGGGGACCAGTCTGGCTACACCTTC. It codes for CASSQEGDQSGYTF.

The chain is built from TRBV18 and TRBJ2-2; a possible D gene is TRBD1 (6 bases). Trimming removed 4 bases at V and 5 bases at J, with 14 bases between. Germline CDR1 and CDR2: KGHSH and LQKENI. The CDR3 sequence is 15 residues long. For the CDR3, the DNA is TGTGCCAGCTCACGAGAACAGGGATTTACCGGGGAGCTGTTTTTT. Protein product: CASSREQGFTGELFF.

The chain joins TRBV2 to TRBJ1-1; D unclear. Between the trimmed V and J ends, which lost 6 bases and 0 bases, there was a span of 8 bases. Germline V lookup: CDR1 SNHLY, CDR2 FYNNEI. CDR3 size: 13 residues. Written as DNA, the CDR3 is TGTGCCAGCAGCAGGCGGTTGAACACTGAAGCTTTCTTT. It is translated as CASSRRLNTEAFF.

About this clone itself: Different DNA sequences within this sample yield the same CDR3. V is TRBV5-1 and J is TRBJ2-7, with D possibly being TRBD1 (6 bases). Germline V gives CDR1 SGHRS, CDR2 YFSETQ. There are 13 residues in the CDR3. V gave up 4 bases and J gave up 4 bases, with 12 bases separating them. The CDR3 sequence: CASSLGQSYEQYF. The CDR3 DNA follows: TGCGCCAGCAGCCTAGGACAGAGTTACGAGCAGTACTTC. Supplemented by reference TRBV5-1 and TRBJ2-7, the full variable domain reads KAGVTQTPRYLIKTRGQQVTLSCSPISGHRSVSWYQQTPGQGLQFLFEYFSETQRNKGNFPGRFSGRQFSNSRSEMNVSTLELGDSALYLCASSLGQSYEQYFGPGTRLTVT.

The V gene is TRBV4-1, the J gene TRBJ1-2; the D is unclear. Germline lookup yields CDR1 MGHRA and CDR2 YSYEKL. The CDR3 extends over 15 amino acids. V was shortened by 3 bases and J by 2 bases, with 13 bases between the two germline ends. CDR3 amino acids: CASSHNDPRNYGYTF. CDR3 DNA sequence: TGCGCCAGCAGCCACAACGACCCGAGGAACTATGGCTACACCTTC.